The 20 T cell receptor beta chains below were found in one sample sequenced in a study of Ad26.COV2.S vaccination and SARS-CoV-2 variants. Method: immunoSEQ multiplex PCR; TCRdb's copy keeps in-frame clones and lacks some. The table has hundreds of thousands of clones, 70% to 90% seen once. Regarding treatment: around 19 received Ad26.COV2.S at low or high dose, single or two shots; about five received placebo; per-sample allocation not given. Day 63 after the first vaccine or placebo injection was the time point for sampling. The sequencing used peripheral blood, collected in a trial of Ad26.COV2.S vaccine versus placebo. The origin of the receptors is a person between 18 and 65 years old who received the Ad26.COV2.S COVID-19 vaccine or a placebo.

The chain has TRBV5-1 and TRBJ2-5; maybe TRBD1 (5 bases). The CDR3 loop spans 15 amino acids. The ends were cut back, 2 bases at V and 5 bases at J, with 16 bases in the middle. Germline CDR1 and CDR2: SGHRS and YFSETQ. This CDR3 reads CASSLEGFPGETQYF. CDR3 DNA: TGCGCCAGCAGCTTAGAAGGGTTTCCAGGGGAGACCCAGTACTTC.

The chain joins TRBV24-1 to TRBJ2-3; D is possibly TRBD1 (5 bases). The length of the CDR3 is 15 residues. V was clipped by 1 base and J by 4 bases, with 11 bases between them. Germline V lookup: CDR1 KGHDR, CDR2 SFDVKD. CDR3 DNA sequence: TGTGCCACCAGTGATTTTTGGCAGGGTTCAGATACGCAGTATTTT. This translates into CATSDFWQGSDTQYF.

This clone came up once. The chain couples TRBV6-5 to TRBJ2-7, with 7 bases lining up with TRBD1. The CDR3 contains 15 residues. V dropped 0 bases and J dropped 4; count of bases not matched to a gene: 6. CDR1 is MNHEY and CDR2 is SVGAGI in the germline V gene. CDR3 nucleotide sequence: TGTGCCAGCAGTTACTCTGGGACAGATGGATACGAGCAGTACTTC. It is translated as CASSYSGTDGYEQYF.

The sample holds one count of this clone. The chain couples TRBV6-1 to TRBJ2-5, with a tentative D call TRBD2 (5 bases). Trimming removed 2 bases at V and 4 bases at J, with 8 bases between. The CDR3 is 13 residues long. Per germline, CDR1 MNHNS and CDR2 SASEGT. The CDR3 sequence: CASSESRGETQYF. The DNA of the CDR3 is TGTGCCAGCAGTGAATCTCGGGGAGAGACCCAGTACTTC.

V and J are TRBV10-1 and TRBJ2-5, with a tentative D call TRBD2 (6 bases). The ends were cut back, 2 bases at V and 5 bases at J, with 18 bases in the middle. The CDR3 has 16 residues. Germline V CDR1 and CDR2: WNHNN, SYGVQD (reference sequence). The CDR3 reads CASSEMPREVDETQYF. CDR3 DNA sequence: TGCGCCAGCAGTGAGATGCCCAGGGAGGTGGACGAGACCCAGTACTTC.

CDR3 nucleotide sequence: TGTGCCAGCAGCTTGACCCGGGGGGTCACCGGGGAGCTGTTTTTT. It codes for CASSLTRGVTGELFF. The chain uses TRBV7-2 and TRBJ2-2, with TRBD2 matching over 7 bases. The CDR3 extends over 15 amino acids. The V gene's germline CDR1 is SGHTA and CDR2 FQGNSA. With V trimmed by 3 bases and J by 4 bases, 5 bases remained unmatched.

The chain combines TRBV9 with TRBJ2-2; the match to TRBD2 covers 8 bases. This CDR3 spans 15 amino acids. V trimming: 4 bases; J trimming: 4 bases; junction bases outside the gene matches: 6. Germline values: CDR1 SGDLS, CDR2 YYNGEE. CDR3 residues: CASSFAGGGTGELFF. CDR3 bases: TGTGCCAGCAGCTTCGCGGGGGGCGGCACCGGGGAGCTGTTTTTT. The variable domain in full, completed from reference TRBV9 and TRBJ2-2, reads DSGVTQTPKHLITATGQRVTLRCSPRSGDLSVYWYQQSLDQGLQFLIQYYNGEERAKGNILERFSAQQFPDLHSELNLSSLELGDSALYFCASSFAGGGTGELFFGEGSRLTVL.

The J gene is TRBJ2-1, the V gene TRBV10-3, with 11 bases matching TRBD2. The trim removed 7 bases at V and 7 bases at J, leaving 9 bases unmatched. The V gene's germline CDR1 is ENHRY and CDR2 SYGVKD. The CDR3 consists of 15 residues. The CDR3 DNA reads as TGTGCCATCAACCTAGCGGGGGGCCTACAAAATGAGCAGTTCTTC. Protein sequence: CAINLAGGLQNEQFF.

The chain employs TRBV19 and TRBJ1-1, with TRBD1 as a possible D gene (6 bases). Trimming left V 0 bases short and J 10 bases short, with 12 bases between. Germline V lookup: CDR1 LNHDA, CDR2 SQIVND (reference sequence). The CDR3 is 13 residues long. The CDR3 coding sequence is TGTGCCAGTAGTATAGACAGGGGCGACTCAGCTTTCTTT. It translates to CASSIDRGDSAFF.

This chain connects TRBV4-3 to TRBJ1-4, with a possible D match to TRBD1 (5 bases). The germline V gene encodes CDR1 LGHNA and CDR2 YSLEER. The CDR3 extends over 17 amino acids. Trimming took 3 bases from V and 8 from J, leaving 22 bases between them. CDR3: CASSQQVPAGPGEKLFF. Written as DNA, the CDR3 is TGCGCCAGCAGCCAGCAAGTCCCCGCAGGGCCGGGAGAAAAACTGTTTTTT.

A word on this clone: Within the sample, other DNA sequences also encode this same CDR3. The gene calls are TRBV6-5 and TRBJ2-7; the D gene is possibly TRBD2 (5 bases). This CDR3 contains 14 residues. Germline V gene sequence: CDR1 MNHEY, CDR2 SVGAGI. Trimming took 0 bases from V and 4 from J, leaving 10 bases between them. The CDR3 DNA follows: TGTGCCAGCAGTTACTCGCGAGGGCCTTACGAGCAGTACTTC. This codes for CASSYSRGPYEQYF.

The chain joins TRBV18 to TRBJ1-1; D is unresolved. CDR1 KGHSH and CDR2 LQKENI come from the germline V gene. V was clipped by 3 bases and J by 1 base, with 12 bases between them. The CDR3 length is 15 residues. In nucleotides, the CDR3 is TGTGCCAGCTCACCCACGGCGGGCAAGAACACTGAAGCTTTCTTT. Translation: CASSPTAGKNTEAFF.

The rearrangement uses TRBV10-1 and TRBJ2-7, with 7 bases matching TRBD1. The CDR3 sequence is 13 residues long. Germline CDR1 WNHNN, CDR2 SYGVQD (reference sequence). With V trimmed by 6 bases and J by 3 bases, 5 bases remained unmatched. The DNA for the CDR3 is TGCGCCAGCAGCAGACAGGGATTCTACGAGCAGTACTTC. This gives the protein CASSRQGFYEQYF.

The rearrangement joins TRBV9 to TRBJ2-3; no clear D gene. The CDR3 is 12 residues long. Germline V gene lookup returns CDR1 SGDLS and CDR2 YYNGEE. V was trimmed by 1 base and J by 0 bases, leaving 0 bases between them. Written as DNA, the CDR3 is TGTGCCAGCAGCGTAAGCACAGATACGCAGTATTTT. It is translated as CASSVSTDTQYF.

The table lists this clone with a few counts. This chain links TRBV11-1 with TRBJ2-7; D is possibly TRBD1 or TRBD2 (6 bases each). Germline assignment: CDR1 SGHAT and CDR2 FQDESV (reference sequence). Trimming removed 2 bases from V and 3 bases from J, with 11 bases in between. The CDR3 has 14 residues. CDR3 sequence: CASSLNGGVYEQYF. Here the CDR3 DNA reads TGTGCCAGCAGCTTAAACGGGGGCGTCTACGAGCAGTACTTC.

The J gene is TRBJ2-6, the V gene TRBV30; no firm D call. Germline V lookup: CDR1 GTSNPN, CDR2 SVGIG (reference sequence). Trimming shortened V by 0 bases and J by 0 bases, and 9 bases separated the two germline ends. The CDR3 is made up of 16 amino acids. DNA of the CDR3: TGTGCCTGGAGTGTACCGGTGAGCTCTGGGGCCAACGTCCTGACTTTC. Protein sequence: CAWSVPVSSGANVLTF.

This chain connects TRBV5-4 to TRBJ1-2; possible D gene TRBD1, 6 bases. The V gene's germline CDR1 is SGHNT and CDR2 YYREEE (reference sequence). This CDR3 is built from 11 residues. V lost 4 bases and J 11 bases, leaving 12 bases between the germline ends. The CDR3 DNA reads TGTGCCAGCAGCCAGGACAGTATTTACACCTTC. It codes for CASSQDSIYTF.

CDR3 DNA sequence: TGTGCCAGCAGTTGGTCTAGCGGGGGGCGGAGGCAAGAGACCCAGTACTTC. Translation gives CASSWSSGGRRQETQYF. This chain joins TRBV6-2 or TRBV6-3 and TRBJ2-5, with 11 bases matching TRBD2. The CDR3 contains 17 residues. Germline assignment: CDR1 MNHEY and CDR2 SVGEGT. J lost 2 bases, V lost 4 bases, and 9 bases had no gene match.

V gene TRBV7-2 combines with J gene TRBJ2-4; 7 bases map to TRBD2. Germline V CDR1 and CDR2: SGHTA, FQGNSA. CDR3 length: 15 residues. J was trimmed by 2 bases and V by 5 bases; bases with no gene match: 6. CDR3 residues: CASSPGGGSKNIQYF. CDR3 DNA sequence: TGTGCCAGCAGCCCTGGGGGGGGGTCCAAAAACATTCAGTACTTC.

The table lists this clone with a count of one. The J gene is TRBJ1-2, the V gene TRBV30; D is ambiguous. The germline gives CDR1 GTSNPN, CDR2 SVGIG (reference sequence). The V gene lost 0 bases and the J gene lost 2 bases, with 10 bases spanning the gap. This CDR3 spans 14 amino acids. CDR3 coding DNA: TGTGCCTGGAGTGTTGCCCGTTACAACTATGGCTACACCTTC. This encodes CAWSVARYNYGYTF.